The source of this TCR beta chain is a study of shared clonotypes between healthy human individuals. Study-level background: Serving as donors were two women and a few men, whose ages spanned 18 to 49. Study-level points and caveats: Among donors, the sharing of clonotypes was expected to be influenced by sequencing depth. Of the naive CD4 clonotypes, approximately 5% were shared across several donors.

This CDR3 has 14 residues. Trimming took 7 bases from V and 0 from J; bases not matched to a gene: 6. Germline CDR1 MNHEY, CDR2 SMNVEV (reference sequence). Evenly divided among several immunoSEQ plates was the genomic DNA of each subset. The method was immunoSEQ multiplex PCR; TCRdb's version includes in-frame clones alone and lacks a portion of them. The repertoire holds 600,000 to 700,000 clones, 73% seen once, with around 2% in the top ten. Note on this clone: Its cognate antigen is unknown.

This chain connects TRBV27 to TRBJ2-7, with 7 bases matching TRBD1. Sequenced sample: memory CD4+ T cells sorted from blood. Stated subset: CD45RA-negative fraction. The TCR was taken from a woman aged 25 to 39 in good health. The CDR3 bases are TGTGCCAGCATGCGACAGGGAACCTCCTACGAGCAGTACTTC. Encoded protein: CASMRQGTSYEQYF.